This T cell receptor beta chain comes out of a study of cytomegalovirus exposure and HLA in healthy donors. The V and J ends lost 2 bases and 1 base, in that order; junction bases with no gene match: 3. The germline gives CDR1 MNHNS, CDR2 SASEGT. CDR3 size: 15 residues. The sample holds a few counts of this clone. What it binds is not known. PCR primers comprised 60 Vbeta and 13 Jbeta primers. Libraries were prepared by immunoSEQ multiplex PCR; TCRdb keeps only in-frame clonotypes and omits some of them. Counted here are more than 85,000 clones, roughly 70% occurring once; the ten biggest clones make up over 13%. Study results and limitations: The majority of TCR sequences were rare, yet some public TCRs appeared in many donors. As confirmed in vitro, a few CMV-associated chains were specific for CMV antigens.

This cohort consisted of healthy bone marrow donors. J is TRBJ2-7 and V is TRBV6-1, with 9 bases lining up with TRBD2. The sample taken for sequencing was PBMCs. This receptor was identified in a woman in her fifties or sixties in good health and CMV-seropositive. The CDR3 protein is CASSERRGGSYEQYF. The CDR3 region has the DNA TGTGCCAGCAGTGAAAGGCGGGGGGGGTCCTACGAGCAGTACTTC.